The T cell receptor beta chain described here comes from a study of radiotherapy plus CTLA-4 blockade in lung cancer. This CDR3 region has 17 residues. Germline V gene lookup returns CDR1 LNHDA and CDR2 SQIVND (reference sequence). Between the trimmed V and J ends, which lost 3 bases and 5 bases, there was a span of 19 bases. The data were produced by immunoSEQ multiplex PCR, yet TCRdb's version contains in-frame clones alone and is incomplete. The sample contains about 88,000 clones, about 78% of which appear only once. The chain employs TRBV19 and TRBJ2-2, with D possibly matching TRBD2 (7 bases). The receptor was derived from a human donor with non-small cell lung cancer that progressed on radiotherapy plus ipilimumab. The input for sequencing was peripheral blood, taken from a patient treated with radiotherapy plus ipilimumab. CDR3 sequence (DNA): TGTGCCAGTAGTATCGGTGGCGGGGGCCAGGGAACCGGGGAGCTGTTTTTT. Protein sequence: CASSIGGGGQGTGELFF.